This entry lists 32 T cell receptor beta chains sequenced from one sample in a study of T cell responses to AZD1222 COVID-19 vaccine. Clones were sequenced by immunoSEQ multiplex PCR, and TCRdb holds only the in-frame ones, with some missing. The sample contains roughly 180,000 clones, about 91% of which appear only once. The sequenced sample was peripheral blood, obtained on day 0 of AZD1222 vaccination. Receptors originate from an adult in good health.

V gene TRBV9 combines with J gene TRBJ1-4; no clear D gene. The CDR3 contains 14 residues. CDR1 and CDR2 (germline): SGDLS, YYNGEE. Trimming took 0 bases from V and 4 from J, leaving 7 bases between them. This chain's CDR3 is CASSVEAFNEKLFF. CDR3 DNA: TGTGCCAGCAGCGTAGAGGCGTTTAATGAAAAACTGTTTTTT.

V and J are TRBV5-6 and TRBJ1-3, with D uncertain. The CDR3 spans 16 residues. The V gene lost 2 bases and the J gene lost 0 bases, with 12 bases spanning the gap. CDR1 and CDR2 (germline): SGHDT, YYEEEE. The CDR3 spells CASSFVGRSSGNTIYF. The DNA for the CDR3 is TGTGCCAGCAGCTTCGTCGGCAGATCCTCTGGAAACACCATATATTTT.

This chain joins TRBV18 and TRBJ2-7; D is tentatively TRBD1 or TRBD2 (5 bases each). The CDR3 is made up of 17 amino acids. The germline CDR1 and CDR2 sequences are KGHSH and LQKENI. V dropped 3 bases and J dropped 2 bases, with 20 bases sitting between them. The CDR3 protein is CASSPTLTTREPYEQYF. For the CDR3, the DNA is TGTGCCAGCTCACCTACCCTTACGACCAGGGAGCCCTACGAGCAGTACTTC. The variable domain in full, with the rest retrieved from reference TRBV18 and TRBJ2-7, is NAGVMQNPRHLVRRRGQEARLRCSPMKGHSHVYWYRQLPEEGLKFMVYLQKENIIDESGMPKERFSAEFPKEGPSILRIQQVVRGDSAAYFCASSPTLTTREPYEQYFGPGTRLTVT.

The chain combines TRBV5-1 with TRBJ2-7; D is possibly TRBD2 (7 bases). V was shortened by 3 bases and J by 1 base, with 11 bases between the two germline ends. CDR1 SGHRS and CDR2 YFSETQ come from the germline V gene. The CDR3 is 14 amino acids. The chain's CDR3 is CASSSRGASYEQYF. The CDR3 DNA is TGCGCCAGCAGCTCCCGGGGGGCTTCCTACGAGCAGTACTTC.

This clone turned up a few times. The chain has TRBV6-1 and TRBJ2-7; weak D call: TRBD2 (5 bases). V lost 0 bases and J 0 bases, leaving 6 bases between the germline ends. This CDR3 region has 14 residues. CDR1 is MNHNS and CDR2 is SASEGT in the germline V gene. This chain's CDR3 is CASSEAGSSYEQYF. CDR3 DNA: TGTGCCAGCAGTGAAGCAGGGAGCTCCTACGAGCAGTACTTC.

This chain connects TRBV28 to TRBJ2-7, with 8 bases that match TRBD1. The CDR3 length is 17 residues. Germline CDR1 MDHEN, CDR2 SYDVKM. Trimming cost V 2 bases and J 2 bases; bases outside gene matches: 11. For the CDR3, the DNA is TGTGCCAGCAGTTTAAGCCGGACCGGGACAGGTGCCTACGAGCAGTACTTC. It is translated as CASSLSRTGTGAYEQYF.

The CDR3: CASSMRTGGNTGELFF. CDR3 in DNA: TGTGCCAGTAGCATGAGGACAGGGGGCAACACCGGGGAGCTGTTTTTT. V and J are TRBV19 and TRBJ2-2; 11 bases are a match to TRBD1. V was clipped by 6 bases and J by 2 bases; unmatched bases: 5. CDR1 and CDR2 from the germline V gene are LNHDA and SQIVND (reference sequence). This CDR3 is built from 16 residues.

The chain recombines TRBV27 with TRBJ1-2, with TRBD1 matching 8 bases. Germline V gives CDR1 MNHEY, CDR2 SMNVEV (reference sequence). The CDR3 runs to 15 residues. After removal of 6 bases from V and 4 bases from J, the junction contained 10 bases not matched to a gene. CDR3 in DNA: TGTGCCAGCAGCCCACAGGGGGTGAAGGGCTATGGCTACACCTTC. Protein: CASSPQGVKGYGYTF.

This clone was picked up a small number of times. Other DNA variants within this sample encode the same CDR3. The chain employs TRBV19 and TRBJ1-5, with 9 nucleotides matching TRBD1. CDR1 and CDR2 (germline): LNHDA, SQIVND (reference sequence). The CDR3 is 14 residues long. The V segment lost 3 bases and the J segment 5 bases; nucleotides outside the gene matches: 2. The DNA for the CDR3 is TGTGCCAGTAGTATGGGACAGGGTTATCAGCCCCAGCATTTT. Protein: CASSMGQGYQPQHF.

This chain links TRBV6-5 with TRBJ2-4, with TRBD1 identical over 8 bases. The trim removed 4 bases at V and 0 bases at J, leaving 5 bases unmatched. Germline V gene data show CDR1 as MNHEY and CDR2 as SVGAGI. The CDR3 runs to 16 residues. CDR3 nucleotides: TGTGCCAGCAGTTTGACAGGGGTACTAGCCAAAAACATTCAGTACTTC. Encoded protein: CASSLTGVLAKNIQYF.

V is TRBV2 and J is TRBJ1-1; D is unresolved. This CDR3 has 15 amino acids. Germline V gene lookup returns CDR1 SNHLY and CDR2 FYNNEI. Trimming pared 7 bases from V and 4 bases from J, leaving 19 bases between. This chain's CDR3 is CASTPRGVLSTEAFF. In nucleotides, the CDR3 is TGTGCCAGCACTCCCCGGGGAGTTTTGAGCACTGAAGCTTTCTTT.

The rearrangement joins TRBV6-5 to TRBJ1-6; 11 bases are a match to TRBD1. Unmatched junction bases numbered 2, after V lost 4 bases and J lost 9 bases. This CDR3 comprises 14 residues. CDR1 MNHEY and CDR2 SVGAGI come from the germline V gene. The CDR3 DNA follows: TGTGCCAGCAGTTTGGACAGGGGGCTTTCACCCCTCCACTTT. It encodes CASSLDRGLSPLHF.

The gene calls are TRBV30 and TRBJ2-1; D possibly corresponds to TRBD1 (6 bases). The germline V gene has CDR1 GTSNPN and CDR2 SVGIG (reference sequence). The CDR3 totals 15 residues. Trimming cost V 5 bases and J 6 bases, with 20 bases left between them. CDR3 bases: TGTGCCTGGGACCCGGAAGGGGGTCTGAGCAATGAGCAGTTCTTC. Protein: CAWDPEGGLSNEQFF.

Note on this clone: The sample holds other DNA sequences that translate to the same CDR3. The J gene is TRBJ1-1, the V gene TRBV18, with a tentative D call TRBD1 (5 bases). Germline values: CDR1 KGHSH, CDR2 LQKENI. This CDR3 spans 15 amino acids. Trimming stripped 3 bases from V and 0 bases from J, with 11 bases between. CDR3 loop: CASSPLDSLNTEAFF. DNA for the CDR3: TGTGCCAGCTCACCCCTAGACAGCTTGAACACTGAAGCTTTCTTT.

The chain joins TRBV2 to TRBJ1-5; D remains ambiguous. Trimming shortened V by 3 bases and J by 6 bases, and 12 bases separated the two germline ends. Germline CDR1 reads SNHLY; CDR2 reads FYNNEI. The CDR3 runs 14 residues. CDR3 sequence: CASSEVAAGQPQHF. The CDR3 bases are TGTGCCAGCAGTGAGGTGGCGGCGGGTCAGCCCCAGCATTTT.

The rearrangement uses TRBV7-6 and TRBJ1-2, with a tentative D call TRBD1 (6 bases). From germline, CDR1 is SGHVS and CDR2 FNYEAQ. This CDR3 region has 16 residues. V was cut by 0 bases and J by 4 bases, with 15 bases left in between. CDR3 sequence (DNA): TGTGCCAGCAGCTTAGCGCCAGAGGACAGCATCTATGGCTACACCTTC. It yields the protein CASSLAPEDSIYGYTF.

J is TRBJ1-5 and V is TRBV7-8, with 8 bases that match TRBD1. V was clipped by 3 bases and J by 5 bases; unmatched bases: 6. CDR3 length equals 15 residues. Germline CDR1 is SGHVS and CDR2 is FQNEAQ. The CDR3 reads CASSFRTGRDQPQHF. The CDR3 region has the DNA TGTGCCAGCAGCTTTCGGACAGGGAGGGATCAGCCCCAGCATTTT.

The rearrangement links TRBV27 to TRBJ1-6; weak D call: TRBD1 (6 bases). V was pared by 9 bases and J by 13 bases, with 22 bases between. This CDR3 comprises 14 residues. Germline V gene data show CDR1 as MNHEY and CDR2 as SMNVEV (reference sequence). The CDR3 nucleotides are TGTGCCAGTAAATATGGACAGCAATCTTCTCCCCTCCACTTT. This codes for CASKYGQQSSPLHF.

This clone appeared once. The chain combines TRBV6-5 with TRBJ1-2; D may be TRBD1 (5 bases). This CDR3 has 13 residues. V lost 5 bases to trimming and J lost 4 bases, with 11 bases between them. CDR1 MNHEY and CDR2 SVGAGI come from the germline V gene. CDR3 nucleotides: TGTGCCAGCAGTATCGGGACTTTCTATGGCTACACCTTC. Translating gives CASSIGTFYGYTF.

The rearrangement uses TRBV7-6 and TRBJ1-3, with 8 positions matching TRBD1. Germline CDR1 is SGHVS and CDR2 is FNYEAQ. J was trimmed by 0 bases and V by 4 bases; bases with no gene match: 8. The CDR3 runs to 17 residues. The CDR3 loop reads CASSSRTGPSSGNTIYF. CDR3 nucleotide sequence: TGTGCCAGCAGCTCAAGGACAGGGCCTTCCTCTGGAAACACCATATATTTT.

This chain joins TRBV2 and TRBJ2-7, with 10 nucleotides matching TRBD1. The trim removed 6 bases at V and 4 bases at J, leaving 21 bases unmatched. Germline V gene sequence: CDR1 SNHLY, CDR2 FYNNEI. The CDR3 totals 19 residues. CDR3 amino acids: CASSAETGQGRIRAYEQYF. The CDR3, as DNA: TGTGCCAGCAGCGCTGAGACGGGACAGGGGAGAATTAGGGCATACGAGCAGTACTTC.

This chain links TRBV9 with TRBJ2-6; unclear D gene. Trimming stripped 4 bases from V and 4 bases from J, with 12 bases between. This CDR3 is 15 amino acids long. Germline V lookup: CDR1 SGDLS, CDR2 YYNGEE. CDR3 in DNA: TGTGCCAGCAGCCCAGCCGGCCGAGGGGCCAACGTCCTGACTTTC. This gives the protein CASSPAGRGANVLTF.

The chain links TRBV2 to TRBJ1-5; D is possibly TRBD1 (5 bases). The germline gives CDR1 SNHLY, CDR2 FYNNEI. V was pared by 8 bases and J by 1 base, with 15 bases between. The CDR3 has 15 residues. Written as DNA, the CDR3 is TGTGCCAGCCAGTTGAGTGGGGCGAGCAATCAGCCCCAGCATTTT. Translating it yields CASQLSGASNQPQHF.

The rearrangement links TRBV6-5 to TRBJ1-2, with a weak D call TRBD1 (6 bases). The V gene's germline CDR1 is MNHEY and CDR2 SVGAGI. V was pared by 5 bases and J by 2 bases, with 12 bases between. The CDR3 consists of 14 residues. In DNA form, the CDR3 reads TGTGCCAGCAGTCCCCGGGGGGCCAACTATGGCTACACCTTC. Translation gives CASSPRGANYGYTF.

The chain combines TRBV29-1 with TRBJ1-6, with no clear D. This CDR3 is 12 amino acids long. Looked up from germline, CDR1 is SQVTM and CDR2 is ANQGSEA. V was pared by 6 bases and J by 7 bases, with 10 bases between. CDR3 nucleotides: TGCAGCGTCAAGGTCGGAAATTCACCCCTCCACTTT. It yields the protein CSVKVGNSPLHF.

The chain links TRBV25-1 to TRBJ1-2; 9 positions match TRBD1. Germline V gives CDR1 MGHDK, CDR2 SYGVNS. The CDR3 is made up of 14 amino acids. V shed 3 bases and J 11 bases; nucleotides not matched to a gene: 10. The CDR3 region is CASSDEGRDRVYTF. DNA for the CDR3: TGTGCCAGCAGTGACGAGGGCAGGGACAGGGTGTACACCTTC.

This chain uses TRBV9 with TRBJ2-7; the D is unclear. The CDR3 consists of 16 residues. CDR1 SGDLS and CDR2 YYNGEE come from the germline V gene. Trimming took 0 bases from V and 0 from J, leaving 13 bases between them. The CDR3 loop reads CASSVGSHGASYEQYF. CDR3 nucleotides: TGTGCCAGCAGCGTAGGTTCACACGGCGCCTCCTACGAGCAGTACTTC. Complete variable domain (other parts from reference TRBV9 and TRBJ2-7): DSGVTQTPKHLITATGQRVTLRCSPRSGDLSVYWYQQSLDQGLQFLIQYYNGEERAKGNILERFSAQQFPDLHSELNLSSLELGDSALYFCASSVGSHGASYEQYFGPGTRLTVT.

This clone has just one count. The genes are TRBV7-2 and TRBJ1-5; D gene unclear. The germline V and J ends were trimmed by 4 bases and 6 bases, with 13 bases remaining between them. Germline V gene sequence: CDR1 SGHTA, CDR2 FQGNSA. The CDR3 totals 14 residues. CDR3 amino acids: CASSSLTSVQPQHF. The CDR3 DNA is TGTGCCAGCAGCTCCTTAACAAGCGTTCAGCCCCAGCATTTT. Combining the CDR3 with reference TRBV7-2 and TRBJ1-5 gives the whole variable domain GAGVSQSPSNKVTEKGKDVELRCDPISGHTALYWYRQSLGQGLEFLIYFQGNSAPDKSGLPSDRFSAERTGGSVSTLTIQRTQQEDSAVYLCASSSLTSVQPQHFGDGTRLSIL.

The genes are TRBV5-1 and TRBJ2-1; possible D gene TRBD2, 5 bases. Germline loops: CDR1 SGHRS, CDR2 YFSETQ. The V end lost 5 bases, the J end lost 5 bases, and 11 bases lay between the germline ends. This CDR3 comprises 13 residues. The CDR3: CASSWSGNNEQFF. DNA for the CDR3: TGCGCCAGCAGTTGGTCGGGGAACAATGAGCAGTTCTTC.

V usage is TRBV10-3 and J usage is TRBJ2-3; no clear D gene. Deletions cut 10 bases from V and 0 bases from J, with 14 bases between. CDR1 is ENHRY, CDR2 SYGVKD, per germline. The CDR3 consists of 14 residues. The CDR3 bases are TGTGCCACCACTCCAACCGTTAGCACAGATACGCAGTATTTT. Its protein product is CATTPTVSTDTQYF.

The chain is built from TRBV29-1 and TRBJ2-7; 8 bases map to TRBD1. The CDR3 length is 13 residues. From germline, CDR1 is SQVTM and CDR2 ANQGSEA. The ends lost 5 bases at V and 2 bases at J; junction bases unmatched: 5. The CDR3 coding sequence is TGCAGCGTTAGGACAGGGATGACCTACGAGCAGTACTTC. Its translation: CSVRTGMTYEQYF.

V usage is TRBV27 and J usage is TRBJ1-6; 7 nucleotides match TRBD1. CDR1 and CDR2 from the germline V gene are MNHEY and SMNVEV (reference sequence). Germline trimming cut 5 bases from V and 8 bases from J; bases unmatched to any gene: 12. There are 16 residues in the CDR3. This chain's CDR3 is CASSGPRGGEYSPLHF. CDR3 sequence (DNA): TGTGCCAGCAGTGGCCCTAGAGGGGGCGAATATTCACCCCTCCACTTT.